The 6 T cell receptor beta chains reported below all come from one sample, sequenced in a study of immune cell composition in non-small cell lung cancer. Profiling relied on immunoSEQ multiplex PCR, and the TCRdb table lists in-frame clones only, not all of them. The data show 2,500 to 3,500 clones, over 65% seen once. Sample: lung tumor tissue. All receptors come from a human donor with non-small cell lung cancer.

The chain carries TRBV11-2 and TRBJ1-3, with TRBD1 matching 9 bases. V trimming: 5 bases; J trimming: 4 bases; junction bases outside the gene matches: 3. Germline CDR1 reads SGHAT; CDR2 reads FQNNGV. The CDR3 runs 14 residues. The CDR3 DNA is TGTGCCAGCAGCCTACAGGGGGCAGGAAACACCATATATTTT. Its protein product is CASSLQGAGNTIYF.

This clone was recorded only once. The junction departs from the called germline gene at one end, perhaps through a read error. J is TRBJ1-6 and V is TRBV11-3; no clear D. CDR1 and CDR2 (germline): SGHNT, YENEEA. The CDR3 sequence is 14 residues long. The CDR3 region has the DNA TGTGCCAGCAGCCTAGACACTCATAATTCACCCCTCCACTTT. Encoded protein: CASSLDTHNSPLHF.

This chain connects TRBV4-1 to TRBJ1-5; D remains ambiguous. Germline V gene lookup returns CDR1 MGHRA and CDR2 YSYEKL. Trimming took off 3 bases at V and 5 bases at J, with 8 bases between the two ends. This CDR3 comprises 13 residues. DNA for the CDR3: TGCGCCAGCAGCCAGGGCCCTGATCAGCCCCAGCATTTT. Translating gives CASSQGPDQPQHF.

V is TRBV7-9 and J is TRBJ2-1, with TRBD2 matching 9 bases. The CDR3 has 16 amino acids. CDR1 and CDR2 from the germline V gene are SEHNR and FQNEAQ (reference sequence). Germline trimming cut 2 bases from V and 2 bases from J; bases unmatched to any gene: 4. The CDR3 DNA reads TGTGCCAGCAGCTTAAGCCTAGCGGGGACCTACAATGAGCAGTTCTTC. This encodes CASSLSLAGTYNEQFF.

The chain recombines TRBV7-3 with TRBJ2-3, with D possibly matching TRBD2 (5 bases). Trimming shortened V by 2 bases and J by 2 bases, and 8 bases separated the two germline ends. This CDR3 has 14 residues. Germline loops: CDR1 SGHTA, CDR2 FQGTGA. CDR3 sequence (DNA): TGTGCCAGCAGCTTAGGGAGCCACACAGATACGCAGTATTTT. Translation gives CASSLGSHTDTQYF.

This clone was recorded a few times. The gene calls are TRBV9 and TRBJ2-2; TRBD1 aligns across 10 bases. The CDR3 has 17 residues. The germline V gene has CDR1 SGDLS and CDR2 YYNGEE. V lost 2 bases to trimming and J lost 2 bases; unmatched junction nucleotides: 6. The CDR3 coding sequence is TGTGCCAGCAGCGTCTCTCGGGACAGGGGTAACACCGGGGAGCTGTTTTTT. It encodes CASSVSRDRGNTGELFF.